Each of the 2 T cell receptor beta chains below was sequenced from the same sample in a study of long-term antiretroviral therapy in people with HIV. immunoSEQ v3.0 was run at survey level. The data were produced by immunoSEQ multiplex PCR, yet TCRdb's version contains in-frame clones alone and is incomplete. This table holds 6,000 to 8,500 clones, around 85% found once. This specimen was unsorted PBMCs, taken around 2.6 years before starting antiretroviral therapy. The receptors were gathered from a man between 40 and 49 years old with HIV.

This clone has a handful of counts. The CDR3, as DNA: TGTGCCATCAGTGAGTGGGGACAGGGGGTCGAAGAGGGCTACACCTTC. Protein: CAISEWGQGVEEGYTF. The chain uses TRBV10-3 and TRBJ1-2; 11 bases agree with TRBD1. The CDR3 loop spans 16 amino acids. The V segment lost 1 base and the J segment 8 bases; nucleotides outside the gene matches: 9. Germline lookup yields CDR1 ENHRY and CDR2 SYGVKD.

This clone has more than one count but fewer than ten. The rearrangement joins TRBV7-8 to TRBJ1-6; no clear D. The V and J ends lost 5 bases and 7 bases respectively, with 18 bases between them. The CDR3 covers 16 residues. Per germline, CDR1 SGHVS and CDR2 FQNEAQ. The CDR3 protein is CASSPVGPRTNSPLHF. CDR3 bases: TGTGCCAGCAGCCCAGTAGGCCCCCGGACCAATTCACCCCTCCACTTT.